The clone carrying this T cell receptor (beta chain) was counted a few times. The sample belongs to a study of identical twins. Germline V gene lookup returns CDR1 LNHNV and CDR2 YYDKDF (reference sequence). This CDR3 is 15 amino acids long. Trimming left V 2 bases short and J 6 bases short, with 17 bases between. TCRdb independently ran MiXCR on the 5' RACE reads; one entry per CDR3 protein. In the table there are about 890,000 distinct CDR3 sequences, roughly an eighth of which are singletons. A further study also used this sample, focusing on yellow fever vaccine responses in identical twins.

The sequencing sample was made of PBMCs. This receptor was identified in a woman in her late teens or twenties in good health. The chain links TRBV15 to TRBJ2-7; possible D gene TRBD1, 5 bases. The CDR3 coding sequence is TGTGCCACCAGCAGATCGGAAGCGCCCCAGGGCGAGCAGTACTTC. Protein product: CATSRSEAPQGEQYF. Full variable domain (remainder filled in from reference TRBV15 and TRBJ2-7): DAMVIQNPRYQVTQFGKPVTLSCSQTLNHNVMYWYQQKSSQAPKLLFHYYDKDFNNEADTPDNFQSRRPNTSFCFLDIRSPGLGDTAMYLCATSRSEAPQGEQYFGPGTRLTVT.